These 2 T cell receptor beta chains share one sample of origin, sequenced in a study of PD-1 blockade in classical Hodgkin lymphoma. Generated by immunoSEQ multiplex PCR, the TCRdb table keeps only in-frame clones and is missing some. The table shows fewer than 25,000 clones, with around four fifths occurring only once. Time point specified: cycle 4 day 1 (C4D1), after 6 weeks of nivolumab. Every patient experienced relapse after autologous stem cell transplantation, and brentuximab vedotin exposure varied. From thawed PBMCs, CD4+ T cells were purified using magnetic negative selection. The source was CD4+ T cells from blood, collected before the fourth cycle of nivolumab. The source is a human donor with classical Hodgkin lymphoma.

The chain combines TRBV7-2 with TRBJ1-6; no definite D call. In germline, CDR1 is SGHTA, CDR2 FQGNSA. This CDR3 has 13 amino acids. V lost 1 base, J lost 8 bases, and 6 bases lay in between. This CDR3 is CASSLGWDSPLHF. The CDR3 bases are TGTGCCAGCAGCTTAGGGTGGGATTCACCCCTCCACTTT.

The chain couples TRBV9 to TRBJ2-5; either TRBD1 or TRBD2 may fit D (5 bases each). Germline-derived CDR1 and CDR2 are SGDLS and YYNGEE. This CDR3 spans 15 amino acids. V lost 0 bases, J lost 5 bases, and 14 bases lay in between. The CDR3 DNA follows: TGTGCCAGCAGCGTAGATGTAGGGTGGGGGGAGACCCAGTACTTC. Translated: CASSVDVGWGETQYF.